This T cell receptor beta chain was captured by sequencing in a study of blood T cell repertoires in COVID-19. Across the whole study: Samples taken during acute and convalescent COVID-19 were collected in the United States, Italy and Spain. T cells, B-cell-depleted T cells, or PBMCs provided the cDNA or gDNA that served as material.

The count of this clone is one. In the authors' methods: Quantification of nucleated cells was approximated via reference gene primer amplification. Method: immunoSEQ multiplex PCR; TCRdb's copy keeps in-frame clones and lacks some. That table is the source of V, J and clone size, and D and trimming were worked out from the DNA. Among under 350,000 clones listed, roughly 90% were seen once. The CDR3 sequence is 12 residues long. V lost 4 bases, J lost 6 bases, and 9 bases lay in between. Germline lookup yields CDR1 SGHRS and CDR2 YFSETQ. This receptor was taken from a man in his forties or fifties with acute or convalescent COVID-19. The chain is built from TRBV5-1 and TRBJ2-3, with D uncertain. Input material: peripheral blood. CDR3 loop: CASSPVSDTQYF. The CDR3 nucleotides are TGCGCCAGCAGCCCGGTTTCGGATACGCAGTATTTT.